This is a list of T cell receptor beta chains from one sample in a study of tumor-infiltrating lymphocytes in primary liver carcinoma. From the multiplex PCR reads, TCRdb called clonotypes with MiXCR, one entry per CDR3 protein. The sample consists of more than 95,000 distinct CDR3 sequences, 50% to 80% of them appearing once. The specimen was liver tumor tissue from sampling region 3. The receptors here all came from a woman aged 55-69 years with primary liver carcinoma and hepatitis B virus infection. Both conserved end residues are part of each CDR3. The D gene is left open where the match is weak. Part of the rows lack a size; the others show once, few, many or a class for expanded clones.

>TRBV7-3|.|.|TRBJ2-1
CASSLSVLDSQFF
TGTGCCAGCAGCTTATCGGTCCTGGACAGCCAGTTCTTC
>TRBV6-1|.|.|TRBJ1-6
CASGGGHENSPLHF
TGTGCCAGCGGCGGGGGACATGAAAATTCACCCCTCCACTTT
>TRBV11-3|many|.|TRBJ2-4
CASSFEGTRKNIQYF
TGTGCCAGCAGCTTCGAGGGGACCCGCAAAAACATTCAGTACTTC
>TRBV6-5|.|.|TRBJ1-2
CTSRGGRAIYGYTF
TGTACCAGCAGAGGCGGACGGGCCATCTATGGCTACACCTTC
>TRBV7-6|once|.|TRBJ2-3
CASSLGWDTQYF
TGTGCCAGCAGCTTAGGGTGGGATACACAGTATTTT
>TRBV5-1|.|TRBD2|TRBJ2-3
CASSPTAGGGRTQYF
TGCGCCAGCAGCCCTACAGCGGGAGGTGGACGTACGCAGTATTTT
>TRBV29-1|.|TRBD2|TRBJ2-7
CSARGLTVNSYEQYF
TGCAGCGCCCGGGGACTAACGGTAAACTCCTACGAGCAGTACTTC
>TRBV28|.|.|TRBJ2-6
CASSSWQGTGANVLTF
TGTGCCAGCTCCAGCTGGCAGGGGACAGGGGCCAACGTCCTGACTTTC
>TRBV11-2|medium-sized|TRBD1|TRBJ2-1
CASSPTGGDEQFF
TGTGCCAGCAGCCCGACAGGGGGGGATGAGCAGTTCTTC
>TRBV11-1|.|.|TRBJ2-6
CASSARTGTTRANVLTF
TGTGCCAGCAGCGCCAGGACAGGGACTACCCGGGCCAACGTCCTGACTTTC
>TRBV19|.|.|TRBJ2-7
CASSIRGASSYEQYF
TGTGCCAGTAGTATAAGGGGGGCCAGCTCCTACGAGCAGTACTTC
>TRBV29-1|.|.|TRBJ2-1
CSGRSLSYNERFF
TGCAGCGGGAGATCCTTATCCTACAATGAGCGGTTCTTC
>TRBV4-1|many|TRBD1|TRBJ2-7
CASSHPGQGPYEQYF
TGCGCCAGCAGCCACCCGGGACAGGGCCCCTACGAGCAGTACTTC
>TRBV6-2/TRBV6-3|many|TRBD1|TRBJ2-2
CASLPRGQVGELFF
TGTGCCAGCCTACCCAGGGGGCAGGTCGGGGAGCTGTTTTTT
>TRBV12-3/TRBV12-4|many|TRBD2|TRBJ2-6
CASRGLASGANVLTF
TGTGCCAGCAGGGGACTAGCGAGTGGGGCCAACGTCCTGACTTTC
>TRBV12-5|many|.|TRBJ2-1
CASGLVRSRANNEQFF
TGTGCTAGTGGTTTGGTAAGGTCGCGGGCGAACAATGAGCAGTTCTTC
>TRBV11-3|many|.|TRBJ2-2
CASSPRVVLSGELFF
TGTGCCAGCAGCCCGAGGGTCGTCCTATCCGGGGAGCTGTTTTTT
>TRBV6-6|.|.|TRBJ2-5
CTSSLVQGETQHF
TGTACCAGCAGTTTGGTACAGGGAGAGACCCAGCACTTC
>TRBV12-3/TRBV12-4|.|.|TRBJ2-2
CVSSQGRGSNTGELLF
TGTGTCAGCAGCCAGGGGAGGGGATCGAACACCGGGGAGCTGTTGTTT
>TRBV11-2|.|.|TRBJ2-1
CASSSGLRLVSYHEQFF
TGTGCCAGCAGTTCCGGCCTCAGATTAGTTTCCTACCATGAGCAGTTCTTC
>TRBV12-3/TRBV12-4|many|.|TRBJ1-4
CASSLAQEGVNEKLFF
TGTGCCAGCAGTTTAGCGCAGGAGGGGGTCAATGAAAAACTGTTTTTT
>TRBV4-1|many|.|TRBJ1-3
CASSQESISGNTIYF
TGCGCCAGCAGCCAAGAAAGCATCTCTGGAAACACCATATATTTT
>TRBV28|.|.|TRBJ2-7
CASSLPGLSRQYF
TGTGCCAGCAGCTTACCGGGACTGAGCCGGCAGTACTTC
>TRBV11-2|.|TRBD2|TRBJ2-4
CVSSPGRLLSGRDIQYF
TGTGTCAGCAGCCCAGGTAGGCTACTAAGCGGGAGGGACATTCAGTACTTC
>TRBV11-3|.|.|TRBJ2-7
CAGSTTGYEQYF
TGTGCCGGCAGCACCACAGGCTACGAGCAGTATTTC
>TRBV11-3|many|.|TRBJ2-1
CASSTLGGLGNEQFF
TGTGCCAGCAGCACCCTAGGAGGGCTGGGAAATGAGCAGTTCTTC
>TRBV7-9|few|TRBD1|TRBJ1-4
CASSSPSHTGAEKLFF
TGTGCCAGCAGCTCCCCCTCCCACACAGGGGCGGAAAAACTGTTTTTT
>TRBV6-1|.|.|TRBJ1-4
CASSGYHVMFF
TGTGCCAGCAGTGGCTACCATGTCATGTTTTTT
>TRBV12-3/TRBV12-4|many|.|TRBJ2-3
CASSFSTDTQYF
TGTGCCAGCAGTTTCAGCACAGATACGCAGTATTTT
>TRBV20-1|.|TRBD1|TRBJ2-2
CSALAGQGSAGELFF
TGCAGTGCCCTTGCGGGACAGGGGTCAGCCGGGGAGCTGTTTTTT
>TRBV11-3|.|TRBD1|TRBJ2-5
CASSLGIQGAPGTQHF
TGTGCCAGCAGCTTAGGAATCCAGGGGGCCCCTGGGACCCAGCACTTC
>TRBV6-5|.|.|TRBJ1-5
CASKSTGTVNQPQHF
TGTGCCAGCAAGAGCACCGGGACCGTGAATCAGCCCCAGCATTTT
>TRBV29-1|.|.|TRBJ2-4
CSVGIGGYVQYF
TGCAGCGTCGGAATAGGGGGGTACGTTCAGTACTTC
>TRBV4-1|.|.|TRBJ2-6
CASSQVAGTDYSGANVQTF
TGCGCCAGCAGCCAAGTAGCCGGGACGGACTACTCTGGGGCCAACGTCCAGACTTTC
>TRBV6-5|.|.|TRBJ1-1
CANSYDVSQGKVFF
TGTGCCAACAGTTACGATGTTTCCCAGGGTAAAGTTTTCTTT
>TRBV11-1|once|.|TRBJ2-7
CACSSGPVLYF
TGTGCCTGCAGCTCCGGACCTGTACTATACTTC
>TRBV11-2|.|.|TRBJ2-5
CASSLKLGPMSF
TGTGCCAGTAGCTTAAAGTTAGGTCCCATGTCCTTC
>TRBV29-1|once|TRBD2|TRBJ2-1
CSTQTSGSDEQFF
TGCAGCACTCAGACTAGCGGGAGTGATGAGCAGTTCTTC
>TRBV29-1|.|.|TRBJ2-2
CNVDAGMGSGELFF
TGCAACGTTGATGCGGGAATGGGATCCGGGGAACTGTTTTTT
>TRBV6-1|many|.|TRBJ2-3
CASSARGRDTDTQYF
TGTGCCAGCAGTGCCCGGGGGCGGGACACAGATACGCAGTATTTT
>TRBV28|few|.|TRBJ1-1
CASSRLEAFF
TGTGCCAGCAGCCGGCTTGAAGCTTTCTTT
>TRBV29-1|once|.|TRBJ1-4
CSATGIGGDKLFF
TGCAGCGCAACCGGGATAGGGGGAGATAAACTGTTTTTT
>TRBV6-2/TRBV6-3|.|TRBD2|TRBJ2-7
CASRRLAGGSTYEQYF
TGTGCCAGCAGAAGACTAGCGGGAGGATCTACCTATGAGCAGTACTTC
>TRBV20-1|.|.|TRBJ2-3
CSARLTDTQYF
TGCAGTGCTAGACTCACAGATACGCAGTATTTT
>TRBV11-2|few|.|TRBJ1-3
CTSSFDIGDAIYF
TGTACCAGCAGCTTCGATATAGGGGACGCCATATATTTT
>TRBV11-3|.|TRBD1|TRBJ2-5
CASSKTGTGRETQYF
TGTGCCAGCAGTAAAACCGGGACAGGCAGAGAGACCCAGTACTTC
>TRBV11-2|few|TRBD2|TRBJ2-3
CASSQLAGWPGDTQYF
TGTGCTAGCAGCCAACTAGCGGGATGGCCCGGAGATACGCAGTATTTT
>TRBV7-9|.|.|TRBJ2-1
CANSREGRKGYNEQFF
TGTGCCAACAGCCGCGAAGGACGGAAGGGTTACAATGAGCAGTTCTTC
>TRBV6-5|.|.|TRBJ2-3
CASSYTPNSTDTQYF
TGTGCCAGCAGTTACACACCTAACAGCACAGATACGCAGTATTTT
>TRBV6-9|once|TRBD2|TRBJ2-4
CARELAGIPKNIQYF
TGTGCCCGAGAACTAGCGGGAATACCCAAAAACATCCAGTACTTC
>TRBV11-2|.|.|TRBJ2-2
CASIDVAGELLF
TGTGCCAGTATCGACGTAGCCGGGGAGCTGCTTTTT
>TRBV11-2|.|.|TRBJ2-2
CACGLDRTGELFF
TGTGCCTGTGGCTTAGATAGGACTGGGGAGCTGTTTTTT
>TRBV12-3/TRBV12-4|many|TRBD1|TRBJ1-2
CASSPPRTGLGYTF
TGTGCCAGCAGTCCTCCCCGGACAGGGCTCGGCTACACCTTC
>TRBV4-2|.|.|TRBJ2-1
CASNTSSYNEQVF
TGTGCCAGCAATACTAGCTCCTACAATGAGCAGGTCTTC
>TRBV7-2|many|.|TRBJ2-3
CASSLRDTQYF
TGTGCCAGCAGTTTAAGAGATACGCAGTATTTT
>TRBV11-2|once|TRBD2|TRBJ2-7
CASSLDLPRGRGHEQHF
TGTGCTAGCAGCTTAGATCTCCCTAGAGGGAGGGGCCACGAGCAGCACTTC
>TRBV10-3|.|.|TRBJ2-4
CAISEAQVQSDIQYF
TGTGCCATCAGTGAGGCTCAGGTGCAGAGTGACATTCAGTACTTC
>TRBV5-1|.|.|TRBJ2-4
CASSLGTVGLVNIQYF
TGCGCCAGCAGCTTGGGTACAGTTGGGCTGGTAAACATTCAGTACTTC
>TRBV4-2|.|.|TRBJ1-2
CASFQDMSYGYTF
TGTGCCAGCTTCCAAGACATGAGCTATGGCTACACCTTC
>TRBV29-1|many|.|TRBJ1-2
CSVDSMGGYTF
TGCAGCGTTGATTCCATGGGTGGCTACACCTTC